Below are 21 T cell receptor beta chains sequenced from a single sample in a study of cytomegalovirus exposure and HLA in healthy donors. The PCR used 60 Vbeta and 13 Jbeta primers. Method: immunoSEQ multiplex PCR; TCRdb's copy keeps in-frame clones and lacks some. The table includes some 160,000 clones, around 70% detected once. The sequenced material came from PBMCs. These receptors came from a man between 40 and 49 years old in good health and CMV-seronegative.

The V call is TRBV29-1, the J call TRBJ1-1; D might be TRBD1 (5 bases). The ends were cut back, 7 bases at V and 4 bases at J, with 10 bases in the middle. This CDR3 spans 11 amino acids. CDR1 and CDR2 from the germline V gene are SQVTM and ANQGSEA. CDR3 nucleotide sequence: TGCAGCGGGGCAGGGCCCACTGAAGCTTTCTTT. This sequence encodes CSGAGPTEAFF.

The chain has TRBV18 and TRBJ2-4; 7 bases are a match to TRBD2. J was trimmed by 8 bases and V by 2 bases; bases with no gene match: 9. CDR1 and CDR2 from the germline V gene are KGHSH and LQKENI. This CDR3 has 15 residues. The DNA of the CDR3 is TGTGCCAGCTCACCAAATTTGGGGGGGTCGGACATTCAGTACTTC. Translation: CASSPNLGGSDIQYF.

The chain uses TRBV29-1 and TRBJ1-1, with D perhaps TRBD1 (5 bases). V lost 4 bases, J lost 11 bases, and 23 bases lay in between. Germline values: CDR1 SQVTM, CDR2 ANQGSEA. The CDR3 has 14 residues. CDR3 region: CSVAWVGGEWGAFF. CDR3 nucleotide sequence: TGCAGCGTTGCCTGGGTCGGGGGTGAATGGGGGGCTTTCTTT.

This clone has more than one count but fewer than ten. The junction departs from germline at one end; a sequencing error may be responsible. The V and J genes are TRBV7-9 and TRBJ2-2; TRBD2 matches 13 bases. The CDR3 sequence is 18 residues long. The germline V gene encodes CDR1 SEHNR and CDR2 FQNEAQ (reference sequence). CDR3 loop: CSSSPWTSGGSLTGELFF. The CDR3 DNA sequence: TGTTCCAGCAGCCCTTGGACTAGCGGGGGAAGTCTCACCGGGGAGCTGTTTTTT. The complete variable domain, with remaining parts taken from reference TRBV7-9 and TRBJ2-2, reads DTGVSQNPRHKITKRGQNVTFRCDPISEHNRLYWYRQTLGQGPEFLTYFQNEAQLEKSRLLSDRFSAERPKGSFSTLEIQRTEQGDSAMYLCSSSPWTSGGSLTGELFFGEGSRLTVL.

V is TRBV30 and J is TRBJ2-7; D might be TRBD1 (5 bases). Germline assignment: CDR1 GTSNPN and CDR2 SVGIG (reference sequence). This CDR3 spans 13 amino acids. V lost 0 bases and J 2 bases, leaving 8 bases between the germline ends. The CDR3 region has the DNA TGTGCCTGGAGTGTTCCAGGGACCTACGAGCAGTACTTC. Its translation: CAWSVPGTYEQYF.

The J gene is TRBJ2-5, the V gene TRBV19, with D perhaps matching TRBD1 (6 bases). The CDR3 spans 13 residues. CDR1 is LNHDA and CDR2 is SQIVND in the germline V gene (reference sequence). V lost 8 bases and J 5 bases, leaving 15 bases between the germline ends. DNA of the CDR3: TGTGCCAGTGGTGGGGGCGCTTGGGAGACCCAGTACTTC. Protein: CASGGGAWETQYF. The full variable domain, completed using reference TRBV19 and TRBJ2-5, is DGGITQSPKYLFRKEGQNVTLSCEQNLNHDAMYWYRQDPGQGLRLIYYSQIVNDFQKGDIAEGYSVSREKKESFPLTVTSAQKNPTAFYLCASGGGAWETQYFGPGTRLLVL.

This chain uses TRBV5-6 with TRBJ2-1; TRBD2 aligns across 11 bases. The length of the CDR3 is 15 residues. V lost 5 bases, J lost 4 bases, and 5 bases stayed unmatched. Germline V gene data show CDR1 as SGHDT and CDR2 as YYEEEE. The CDR3 DNA is TGTGCCAGCAGTGTAGCGGGAGGGCTTTACAATGAGCAGTTCTTC. Residues: CASSVAGGLYNEQFF.

V usage is TRBV9 and J usage is TRBJ1-2; D ambiguous. There are 14 residues in the CDR3. The germline CDR1 and CDR2 sequences are SGDLS and YYNGEE. V was clipped by 0 bases and J by 4 bases, with 10 bases between them. CDR3 sequence reads: CASSVGSGSYGYTF. The DNA of the CDR3 is TGTGCCAGCAGCGTAGGTTCGGGGAGCTATGGCTACACCTTC.

The chain has TRBV7-9 and TRBJ2-1, with 10 bases identical to TRBD2. V trimming: 4 bases; J trimming: 4 bases; junction bases outside the gene matches: 10. The CDR3 runs 17 residues. CDR1 and CDR2 (germline): SEHNR, FQNEAQ (reference sequence). CDR3 coding DNA: TGTGCCAGCAGCTCCTCCTCACTAGCGGGGTTTTACAATGAGCAGTTCTTC. Translating it yields CASSSSSLAGFYNEQFF.

This chain connects TRBV9 to TRBJ1-1, with 7 bases fitting TRBD1. Germline CDR1 is SGDLS and CDR2 is YYNGEE. This CDR3 spans 14 amino acids. Unmatched junction bases numbered 8, after V lost 4 bases and J lost 5 bases. The CDR3 sequence: CASSPHRGRTEAFF. Written as DNA, the CDR3 is TGTGCCAGCAGCCCCCACAGGGGACGGACTGAAGCTTTCTTT.

This sequence joins TRBV7-9 and TRBJ2-7; no clear D. CDR1 and CDR2 (germline): SEHNR, FQNEAQ (reference sequence). V was pared by 0 bases and J by 6 bases, with 9 bases between. The CDR3 has 13 amino acids. The CDR3: CASSLAYPGEQYF. CDR3 in DNA: TGTGCCAGCAGCTTAGCGTATCCGGGCGAGCAGTACTTC.

This rearrangement joins TRBV7-3 to TRBJ2-7, with 8 bases aligning to TRBD1. Germline loops: CDR1 SGHTA, CDR2 FQGTGA. The CDR3 runs 13 residues. The junction had 4 bases not matched to a gene; V was cut back by 5 bases and J by 4 bases. This CDR3 reads CASSVTGEYEQYF. In DNA, the CDR3 is TGTGCCAGCAGCGTGACAGGGGAATACGAGCAGTACTTC.

V and J are TRBV11-2 and TRBJ2-7, with 8 nucleotides matching TRBD2. The CDR3 runs 18 residues. Losses at the gene ends were 2 bases for V and 2 bases for J; bases not matched to a gene: 14. Germline CDR1 is SGHAT and CDR2 is FQNNGV. The CDR3 reads CASSLPKLAGINAYEQYF. CDR3 in DNA: TGTGCCAGCAGCTTACCGAAGTTAGCGGGAATAAACGCCTACGAGCAGTACTTC.

V usage is TRBV28 and J usage is TRBJ1-1; 8 bases are shared with TRBD1. Germline V CDR1 and CDR2: MDHEN, SYDVKM. This CDR3 has 16 residues. The trim removed 4 bases at V and 0 bases at J, leaving 7 bases unmatched. The CDR3 DNA reads as TGTGCCAGCAGTTCTCTTGGGACAGGAGTGAACACTGAAGCTTTCTTT. As protein: CASSSLGTGVNTEAFF. Using reference TRBV28 and TRBJ1-1 for the parts outside the CDR3, the full variable domain is DVKVTQSSRYLVKRTGEKVFLECVQDMDHENMFWYRQDPGLGLRLIYFSYDVKMKEKGDIPEGYSVSREKKERFSLILESASTNQTSMYLCASSSLGTGVNTEAFFGQGTRLTVV.

This clone was recorded only once. This chain connects TRBV9 to TRBJ2-2; D gene uncertain. V was shortened by 6 bases and J by 1 base, with 13 bases between the two germline ends. This CDR3 comprises 15 residues. Germline V gives CDR1 SGDLS, CDR2 YYNGEE. The CDR3 DNA is TGTGCCAGCAACCGGGTTCTCAGGAACACCGGGGAGCTGTTTTTT. Protein: CASNRVLRNTGELFF.

The chain uses TRBV27 and TRBJ2-7, with 8 bases that match TRBD2. The germline gives CDR1 MNHEY, CDR2 SMNVEV (reference sequence). J lost 3 bases, V lost 5 bases, and 3 bases had no gene match. There are 13 residues in the CDR3. CDR3 region: CASSPAGDYEQYF. For the CDR3, the DNA is TGTGCCAGCAGTCCAGCGGGGGACTACGAGCAGTACTTC.

This chain links TRBV12-5 with TRBJ2-7, with D perhaps TRBD1 (7 bases). The V gene lost 5 bases and the J gene lost 6 bases, with 17 bases spanning the gap. The CDR3 covers 14 residues. Germline CDR1 reads LGHNT; CDR2 reads FRNRAP. The CDR3 region is CASGPRRGQGEQYF. The CDR3, as DNA: TGTGCTAGTGGTCCCCGGAGGGGGCAGGGCGAGCAGTACTTC. Full variable domain (rest looked up from reference TRBV12-5 and TRBJ2-7): DARVTQTPRHKVTEMGQEVTMRCQPILGHNTVFWYRQTMMQGLELLAYFRNRAPLDDSGMPKDRFSAEMPDATLATLKIQPSEPRDSAVYFCASGPRRGQGEQYFGPGTRLTVT.

This clone was recorded once. CDR3 in DNA: TGTGCCAGCAGTTTATTGCGGGGCTACGAGCAGTACTTC. It specifies CASSLLRGYEQYF. This chain links TRBV28 with TRBJ2-7; weak D call: TRBD2 (6 bases). The CDR3 has 13 residues. The V end was cut by 1 base, the J end by 3 bases, with 7 bases between. Per the germline V gene, CDR1 is MDHEN and CDR2 is SYDVKM. The variable domain in full, with the rest retrieved from reference TRBV28 and TRBJ2-7, is DVKVTQSSRYLVKRTGEKVFLECVQDMDHENMFWYRQDPGLGLRLIYFSYDVKMKEKGDIPEGYSVSREKKERFSLILESASTNQTSMYLCASSLLRGYEQYFGPGTRLTVT.

This clone was seen a few times. The rearrangement uses TRBV2 and TRBJ1-2; D is unclear. The CDR3 covers 12 residues. V lost 5 bases, J lost 5 bases, and 9 bases lay in between. Looked up from germline, CDR1 is SNHLY and CDR2 is FYNNEI. The CDR3 region has the DNA TGTGCCAGCAGTTCTGCGAGATATGGCTACACCTTC. The encoded protein is CASSSARYGYTF.

The chain recombines TRBV7-6 with TRBJ1-2; 9 bases are a match to TRBD1. J was trimmed by 5 bases and V by 5 bases; bases with no gene match: 9. The CDR3 is 15 residues long. CDR1 is SGHVS, CDR2 FNYEAQ, per germline. The CDR3 sequence is CASSQGIDRGYGYTF. CDR3 DNA: TGTGCCAGCAGCCAGGGGATCGACAGGGGGTATGGCTACACCTTC.

This chain connects TRBV9 to TRBJ2-7; 9 nucleotides agree with TRBD1. With V trimmed by 4 bases and J by 0 bases, 5 bases remained unmatched. Germline CDR1 reads SGDLS; CDR2 reads YYNGEE. This CDR3 is built from 15 residues. The CDR3 DNA reads TGTGCCAGCAGCAATACGGACAGGGGCTCCTACGAGCAGTACTTC. Translating gives CASSNTDRGSYEQYF.